The text below deals with one T cell receptor beta chain. The CDR3 is 13 residues long. Per the germline V gene, CDR1 is SGHAT and CDR2 is FQNNGV. Trimming pared 1 base from V and 10 bases from J, leaving 11 bases between. This record comes from a study of blood T cell repertoires in COVID-19. About the research overall: Collection of acute and convalescent COVID-19 samples took place in the United States, Italy and Spain. Sources were T cells, B-cell-depleted T cells, or PBMCs; the material itself was cDNA or gDNA.

Under the authors' procedure: Researchers report that nucleated cell counts were estimated from reference gene primer amplification. Method: immunoSEQ multiplex PCR; TCRdb's copy keeps in-frame clones and lacks some. V and J calls plus clone size are reproduced from that table; the DNA served to infer D and trimming. The sample has 150,000 to 200,000 clones, roughly 88% seen once. The rearrangement uses TRBV11-2 and TRBJ2-1; TRBD2 might be the D (5 bases). The clonotype originates from a human donor with active or convalescent COVID-19. The donor label of this sample is uncertain. The source material was peripheral blood. CDR3 in amino acids: CASSLGDPGEQFF. Written as DNA, the CDR3 is TGTGCCAGCAGCTTAGGCGATCCGGGGGAGCAGTTCTTC.